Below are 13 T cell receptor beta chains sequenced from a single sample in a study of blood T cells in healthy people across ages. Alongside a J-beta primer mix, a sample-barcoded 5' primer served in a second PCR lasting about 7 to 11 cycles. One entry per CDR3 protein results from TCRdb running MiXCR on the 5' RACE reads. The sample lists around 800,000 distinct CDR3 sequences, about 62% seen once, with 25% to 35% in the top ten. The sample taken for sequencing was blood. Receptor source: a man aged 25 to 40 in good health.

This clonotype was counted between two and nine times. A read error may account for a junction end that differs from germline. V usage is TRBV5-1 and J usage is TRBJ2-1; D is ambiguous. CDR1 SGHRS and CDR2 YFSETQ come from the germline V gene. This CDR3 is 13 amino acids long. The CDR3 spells CASNLGRADEQFF. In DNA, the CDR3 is TGCGCCAGCAACTTGGGTAGGGCTGATGAGCAGTTCTTC.

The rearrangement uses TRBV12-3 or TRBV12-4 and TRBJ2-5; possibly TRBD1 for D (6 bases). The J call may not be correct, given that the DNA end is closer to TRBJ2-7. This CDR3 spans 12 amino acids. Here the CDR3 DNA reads TGTGCCAGCAGCTGGACAGTTTACGAGCAGTACTTC. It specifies CASSWTVYEQYF.

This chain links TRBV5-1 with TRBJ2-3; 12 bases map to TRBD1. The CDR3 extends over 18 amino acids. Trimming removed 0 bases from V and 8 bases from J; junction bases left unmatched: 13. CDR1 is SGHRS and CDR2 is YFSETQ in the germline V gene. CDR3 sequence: CASSLAGPGQGASGTQYF. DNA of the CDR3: TGCGCCAGCAGCTTGGCAGGGCCGGGACAGGGGGCAAGTGGTACGCAGTATTTT.

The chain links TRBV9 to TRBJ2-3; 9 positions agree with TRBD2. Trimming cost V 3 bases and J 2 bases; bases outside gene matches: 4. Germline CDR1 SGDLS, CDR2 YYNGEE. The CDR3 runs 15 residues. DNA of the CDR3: TGTGCCAGCAGCGCCAGCGGGGGGCCCACAGATACGCAGTATTTT. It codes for CASSASGGPTDTQYF. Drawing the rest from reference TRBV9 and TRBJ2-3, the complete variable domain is DSGVTQTPKHLITATGQRVTLRCSPRSGDLSVYWYQQSLDQGLQFLIQYYNGEERAKGNILERFSAQQFPDLHSELNLSSLELGDSALYFCASSASGGPTDTQYFGPGTRLTVL.

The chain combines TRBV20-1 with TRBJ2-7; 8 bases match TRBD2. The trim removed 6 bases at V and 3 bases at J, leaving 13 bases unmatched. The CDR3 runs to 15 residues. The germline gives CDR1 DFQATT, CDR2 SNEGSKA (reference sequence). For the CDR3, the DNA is TGCAGTGCCCAAACCGGGGGGGACGGCGGCTACGAGCAGTACTTC. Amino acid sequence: CSAQTGGDGGYEQYF.

CDR3 sequence reads: CASSPRPRDTSTDTQYF. In DNA form, the CDR3 reads TGTGCCAGCAGCCCCAGGCCCCGGGACACTAGCACAGATACGCAGTATTTT. The chain recombines TRBV5-5 with TRBJ2-3; TRBD1 might be the D (6 bases). Germline CDR1 is SGHKS and CDR2 is YYEKEE (reference sequence). V dropped 4 bases and J dropped 0 bases, with 18 bases sitting between them. The CDR3 contains 17 residues.

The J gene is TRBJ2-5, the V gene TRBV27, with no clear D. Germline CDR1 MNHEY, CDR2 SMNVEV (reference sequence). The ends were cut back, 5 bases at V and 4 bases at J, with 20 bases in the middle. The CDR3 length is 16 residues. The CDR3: CASSPHGPERVETQYF. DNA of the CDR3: TGTGCCAGCAGTCCACATGGACCGGAGCGTGTAGAGACCCAGTACTTC.

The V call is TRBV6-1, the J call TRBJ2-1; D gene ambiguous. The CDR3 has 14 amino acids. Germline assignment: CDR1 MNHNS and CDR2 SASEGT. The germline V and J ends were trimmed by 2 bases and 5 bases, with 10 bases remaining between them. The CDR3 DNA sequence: TGTGCCAGCAGTGAAACGTGGACCAACAATGAGCAGTTCTTC. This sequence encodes CASSETWTNNEQFF.

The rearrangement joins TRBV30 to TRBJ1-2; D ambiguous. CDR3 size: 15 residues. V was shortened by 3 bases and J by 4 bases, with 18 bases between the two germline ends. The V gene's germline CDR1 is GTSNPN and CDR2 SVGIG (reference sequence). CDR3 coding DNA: TGTGCCTGGAGGGGTGGAACCGATGCCATCTATGGCTACACCTTC. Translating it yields CAWRGGTDAIYGYTF.

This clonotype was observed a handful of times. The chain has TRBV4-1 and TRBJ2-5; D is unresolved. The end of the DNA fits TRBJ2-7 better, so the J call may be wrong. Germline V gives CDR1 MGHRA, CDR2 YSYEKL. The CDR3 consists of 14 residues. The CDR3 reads CASSQLLGTYEQYF. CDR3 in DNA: TGCGCCAGCAGCCAGCTCCTGGGGACCTACGAGCAGTACTTC.

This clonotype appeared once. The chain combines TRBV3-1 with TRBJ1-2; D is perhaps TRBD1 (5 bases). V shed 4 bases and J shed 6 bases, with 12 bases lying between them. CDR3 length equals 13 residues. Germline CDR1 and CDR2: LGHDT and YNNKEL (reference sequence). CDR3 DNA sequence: TGTGCCAGCAGCCCACAGGAGGGAAATGGCTACACCTTC. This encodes CASSPQEGNGYTF.

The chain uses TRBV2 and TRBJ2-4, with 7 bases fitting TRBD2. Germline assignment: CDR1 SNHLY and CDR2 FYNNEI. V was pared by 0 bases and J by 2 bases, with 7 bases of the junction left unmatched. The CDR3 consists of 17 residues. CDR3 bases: TGTGCCAGCAGTGAAGCTTCTAGCGGCTTATCCAAAAACATTCAGTACTTC. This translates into CASSEASSGLSKNIQYF.

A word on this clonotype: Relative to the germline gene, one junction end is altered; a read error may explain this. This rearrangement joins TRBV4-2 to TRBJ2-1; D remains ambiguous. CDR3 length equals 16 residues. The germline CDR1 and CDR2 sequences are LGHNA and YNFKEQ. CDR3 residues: CASSQTDGSSYNERFF. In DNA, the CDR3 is TGTGCCAGCAGCCAAACGGACGGTAGCTCCTACAATGAGCGGTTCTTC.